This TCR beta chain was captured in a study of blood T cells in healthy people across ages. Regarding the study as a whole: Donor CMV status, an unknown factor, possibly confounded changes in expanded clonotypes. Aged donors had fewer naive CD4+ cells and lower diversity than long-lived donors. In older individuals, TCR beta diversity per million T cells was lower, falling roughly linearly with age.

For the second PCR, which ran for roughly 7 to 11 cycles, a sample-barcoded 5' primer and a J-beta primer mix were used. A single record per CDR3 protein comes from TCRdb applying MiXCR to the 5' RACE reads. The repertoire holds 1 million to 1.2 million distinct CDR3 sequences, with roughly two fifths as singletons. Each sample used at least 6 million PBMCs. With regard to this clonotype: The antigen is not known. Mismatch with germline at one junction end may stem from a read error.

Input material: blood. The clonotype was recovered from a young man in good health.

As DNA, the CDR3 is TGCGCCAGCAACTTGGGAGGGGAGGACACTGAAGCTTTCTTT. As protein: CASNLGGEDTEAFF. The chain joins TRBV5-1 to TRBJ1-1, with D tentatively TRBD1 (5 bases). Germline CDR1 and CDR2: SGHRS and YFSETQ. The CDR3 runs 14 residues.